This T cell receptor beta chain originates from a study of metastatic and nonmetastatic thyroid tumors. Study at large: Where malignant and benign thyroid patients were concerned, repertoires were compared across blood and tumor or nodule tissue.

Of note for this clone: The antigen is undetermined. This may be a read error: a much more frequent sequence differs by one nucleotide.

Per the study methods: Using the CDR3 differences seen across clinicopathological groups, the authors built a distant-metastasis classifier for papillary thyroid cancer, which was meant to discriminate distant-metastatic patients. TCRdb called clones again from the PCR reads with MiXCR. The V and J calls here are based on TCRdb, not the publication. Found here are about 40,000 clones, approximately 16% of them singletons; the top ten hold roughly 9.6%. Study observations and caveats: A significant increase in TCR beta diversity was reportedly seen in malignant thyroid tumors relative to benign nodules, in blood and tumor.

Nobody among the patients had been given any treatment before thyroid surgery. Germline CDR1 is PRHDT and CDR2 is FYEKMQ (reference sequence). The V end was cut by 5 bases, the J end by 6 bases, with 12 bases between. The CDR3 extends over 13 amino acids. The chain joins TRBV13 to TRBJ2-3, with D perhaps TRBD1 (5 bases). The source of this sequence is a female donor with papillary thyroid cancer or a benign thyroid nodule (not recorded which). Some clones in this sample may be carry-over from other donors' samples. Sequencing was performed on tumor tissue. Written as DNA, the CDR3 is TGTGCCAGCAGCCTGACAGTGTTTGATACGCAGTATTTT. This codes for CASSLTVFDTQYF.